This note documents a single T cell receptor (beta chain) sequence. Its antigen is unknown. Via MiXCR, TCRdb re-called the reads, giving one row per CDR3 protein. The data contain roughly 800,000 distinct CDR3 sequences, under 35% of them singletons. This specimen belongs to a study of T cell repertoires in cytomegalovirus infection. On the study more broadly: Public TCR beta signatures provided an indication of both CMV infection and a matching HLA type. General study results and limits: Clonotypes of TCR beta that were HLA-C-restricted and CMV-specific dominated the ex vivo response.

The CDR3 runs 18 residues. Trimming removed 0 bases from V and 0 bases from J; junction bases left unmatched: 4. Germline V CDR1 and CDR2: SGDLS, YYNGEE. The sample consisted of cultured CD8+ T cells from PBMCs, taken from culture after CMV antigen stimulation. This chain links TRBV9 with TRBJ2-6; TRBD1 agrees at 9 bases. This TCR was sampled from a human donor in good health (CMV status not recorded). Some clones in this sample may be carry-over from other donors' samples. The CDR3 spells CASSVDLDRGSGANVLTF. CDR3 nucleotide sequence: TGTGCCAGCAGCGTAGATCTGGACAGGGGCTCTGGGGCCAACGTCCTGACTTTC.